These 20 T cell receptor beta chains originate from one sample sequenced in a study of T cells in Graves' hyperthyroidism and ophthalmopathy (dated by TCRdb to the late 2010s). The method behind the library was multiplex PCR. TCRdb lists the instrument as Illumina HiSeq 2000. The TCR beta CDR3 regions were amplified from RNA transcripts. The first round of RT-PCR for the TCR CDR3 was performed with the HTBI primer set and the Qiagen OneStep RT-PCR kit. The public reads were run again by TCRdb, first through fastp at Q25 and then through MiXCR, and only productive beta chains were kept. CDR3 protein sequences are deduplicated, and each keeps its most common genes and DNA. This sample comprises about 350,000 distinct CDR3 sequences, roughly 13% of them detected only once. The ten largest clonotypes hold around 25% of the sample. Sequencing input: blood. These receptors originate from a woman in her twenties or thirties with Graves' hyperthyroidism.

This clonotype was counted many times. The V gene is TRBV12-3 or TRBV12-4, the J gene TRBJ2-3, with TRBD1 matching 12 bases. V dropped 3 bases and J dropped 6; count of bases not matched to a gene: 4. The CDR3 runs to 15 residues. CDR3 in DNA: TGTGCCAGCAGTTTGACCGGGACAGGGGGCGATACGCAGTATTTT. This encodes CASSLTGTGGDTQYF.

The chain recombines TRBV30 with TRBJ2-7; D is unresolved. The CDR3 has 14 residues. The ends were cut back, 2 bases at V and 0 bases at J, with 11 bases in the middle. CDR1 is GTSNPN, CDR2 SVGIG, per germline (reference sequence). CDR3 region: CAWSSGISSYEQYF. CDR3 sequence (DNA): TGTGCCTGGAGTTCCGGTATTAGCTCCTACGAGCAGTACTTC.

This clonotype was detected ten times or more. This chain links TRBV20-1 with TRBJ2-7; 9 positions match TRBD1. The length of the CDR3 is 14 residues. V lost 1 base and J lost 6; bases outside the gene matches: 7. Per the germline V gene, CDR1 is DFQATT and CDR2 is SNEGSKA (reference sequence). Written as DNA, the CDR3 is TGCAGTGCTAGAGGGACAGGGGTCTTGCGCGAGCAGTACTTC. Translation gives CSARGTGVLREQYF.

There are many counts of this clonotype. V and J are TRBV28 and TRBJ2-7; D not certain. Germline CDR1 MDHEN, CDR2 SYDVKM. Trimming took off 6 bases at V and 0 bases at J, with 6 bases between the two ends. The CDR3 length is 12 residues. CDR3: CASSPSSYEQYF. The CDR3 DNA sequence: TGTGCCAGCAGCCCGAGCTCCTACGAGCAGTACTTC.

This clonotype was observed a few times. The rearrangement joins TRBV2 to TRBJ2-6; TRBD1 agrees at 8 bases. Trimming cost V 6 bases and J 1 base; bases outside gene matches: 11. This CDR3 is built from 18 residues. CDR1 SNHLY and CDR2 FYNNEI come from the germline V gene. CDR3 residues: CASRTPGTGRSGANVLTF. Written as DNA, the CDR3 is TGTGCCAGCAGGACACCCGGGACAGGACGATCTGGGGCCAACGTCCTGACTTTC.

There are a few counts of this clonotype. V gene TRBV18 combines with J gene TRBJ1-2; 8 bases line up with TRBD1. The CDR3 runs 18 residues. V was pared by 5 bases and J by 7 bases, with 21 bases of the junction left unmatched. Germline V CDR1 and CDR2: KGHSH, LQKENI. The CDR3 DNA reads as TGTGCCAGCTCAAAACCCCTACGCCCGCCGGGACAGGAGAGTGGCTACACCTTC. Protein sequence: CASSKPLRPPGQESGYTF.

With regard to this clonotype: Given a much more abundant clone one base away, this may be a read error. The chain recombines TRBV6-2 or TRBV6-3 with TRBJ2-1; 8 bases fit TRBD2. The V segment lost 4 bases and the J segment 9 bases; nucleotides outside the gene matches: 11. Per germline, CDR1 MNHEY and CDR2 SVGEGT. The CDR3 covers 15 residues. CDR3 DNA: TGTGCCAGCAGTTCCCAAAGGCTAGCGGGCACTGAGCAGTTCTTC. Its protein is CASSSQRLAGTEQFF.

This clonotype was seen many times. The chain joins TRBV3-1 to TRBJ2-5; TRBD2 aligns across 7 bases. This CDR3 has 13 residues. The V segment lost 0 bases and the J segment 8 bases; nucleotides outside the gene matches: 3. Germline V gene data show CDR1 as LGHDT and CDR2 as YNNKEL (reference sequence). CDR3 in DNA: TGTGCCAGCAGCCAAGATCGCGGGAGTACCCAGTACTTC. Protein: CASSQDRGSTQYF.

The chain joins TRBV13 to TRBJ2-7; D is unresolved. V lost 2 bases, J lost 3 bases, and 11 bases lay in between. Germline loops: CDR1 PRHDT, CDR2 FYEKMQ (reference sequence). The CDR3 loop spans 14 amino acids. CDR3 protein: CASSLRVCCYEQYF. CDR3 sequence (DNA): TGTGCCAGCAGCTTAAGGGTATGCTGCTACGAGCAGTACTTC.

The chain has TRBV24-1 and TRBJ2-3, with 16 positions matching TRBD2. CDR3 length equals 18 residues. Unmatched junction bases numbered 5, after V lost 3 bases and J lost 3 bases. Germline V gives CDR1 KGHDR, CDR2 SFDVKD. CDR3 region: CATSDPGTSGRATDTQYF. Here the CDR3 DNA reads TGTGCCACCAGTGATCCCGGGACTAGCGGGAGGGCGACAGATACGCAGTATTTT.

This clonotype appeared a few times. The chain joins TRBV6-1 to TRBJ1-5; D gene unclear. Deletions cut 6 bases from V and 5 bases from J, with 17 bases between. The CDR3 sequence is 15 residues long. The germline CDR1 and CDR2 sequences are MNHNS and SASEGT. Here the CDR3 reads CASSKTSDGYQPQHF. The CDR3 DNA follows: TGTGCCAGCAGCAAAACTTCGGACGGTTATCAGCCCCAGCATTTT.

The V call is TRBV29-1, the J call TRBJ2-2, with D unresolved. The germline V gene has CDR1 SQVTM and CDR2 ANQGSEA. Trimming shortened V by 3 bases and J by 0 bases, and 5 bases separated the two germline ends. This CDR3 spans 13 amino acids. The CDR3 sequence: CSVDGSNTGELFF. The CDR3 nucleotides are TGCAGCGTTGATGGGTCGAACACCGGGGAGCTGTTTTTT.

The V call is TRBV18, the J call TRBJ2-1, with 7 bases fitting TRBD1. With V trimmed by 4 bases and J by 2 bases, 8 bases remained unmatched. The CDR3 consists of 16 residues. Germline V gene sequence: CDR1 KGHSH, CDR2 LQKENI. The CDR3 protein is CASSLTGTVPYNEQFF. Here the CDR3 DNA reads TGTGCCAGCTCACTCACCGGGACAGTCCCCTACAATGAGCAGTTCTTC.

Concerning this clonotype: The junction departs from germline at one end; a sequencing error may be responsible. The chain is built from TRBV9 and TRBJ2-5; 11 positions agree with TRBD2. CDR3 size: 16 residues. Germline V gives CDR1 SGDLS, CDR2 YYNGEE. The CDR3: CASSKGTSGEQETQYF. The CDR3 DNA sequence: TGTGCCAGCAGCAAGGGGACTAGCGGAGAACAAGAGACCCAGTACTTT. The whole variable domain, filled in from reference TRBV9 and TRBJ2-5, reads DSGVTQTPKHLITATGQRVTLRCSPRSGDLSVYWYQQSLDQGLQFLIQYYNGEERAKGNILERFSAQQFPDLHSELNLSSLELGDSALYFCASSKGTSGEQETQYFGPGTRLLVL.

This clonotype has at least ten counts. This sequence joins TRBV20-1 and TRBJ2-5; 7 positions match TRBD2. This CDR3 is 13 amino acids long. The trim removed 7 bases at V and 5 bases at J, leaving 10 bases unmatched. In germline, CDR1 is DFQATT, CDR2 SNEGSKA (reference sequence). The DNA of the CDR3 is TGCAGTGTACGGGAAGCGGGACGGGAGACCCAGTACTTC. Its protein product is CSVREAGRETQYF.

This clonotype was recorded many times. The chain couples TRBV11-2 to TRBJ2-1, with 9 bases fitting TRBD2. J lost 4 bases, V lost 0 bases, and 13 bases had no gene match. CDR1 and CDR2 from the germline V gene are SGHAT and FQNNGV. The CDR3 consists of 19 residues. CDR3 sequence reads: CASSLDPGGSGSFYNEQFF. The CDR3 nucleotides are TGTGCCAGCAGCTTAGACCCTGGGGGTAGCGGGAGTTTTTACAATGAGCAGTTCTTC.

This clonotype has at least ten counts. The rearrangement links TRBV7-3 to TRBJ2-3; 8 bases fit TRBD2. CDR3 size: 16 residues. J gave up 4 bases and V 5 bases, and 11 bases lay outside the gene matches. Germline V gene data show CDR1 as SGHTA and CDR2 as FQGTGA. The CDR3 DNA sequence: TGTGCCAGCAGCCCCAGGGGCGGGAGGACCGCAGATACGCAGTATTTT. It yields the protein CASSPRGGRTADTQYF. The whole variable domain, remainder taken from reference TRBV7-3 and TRBJ2-3, is GAGVSQTPSNKVTEKGKYVELRCDPISGHTALYWYRQSLGQGPEFLIYFQGTGAADDSGLPNDRFFAVRPEGSVSTLKIQRTERGDSAVYLCASSPRGGRTADTQYFGPGTRLTVL.

This clonotype came up many times. The chain recombines TRBV6-2 or TRBV6-3 with TRBJ2-1; TRBD2 agrees at 12 bases. Germline values: CDR1 MNHEY, CDR2 SVGEGT. The CDR3 runs 15 residues. Losses at the gene ends were 7 bases for V and 6 bases for J; bases not matched to a gene: 7. Written as DNA, the CDR3 is TGTGCCAGCACTCAGACTAGCGGGAGAATCAATGAGCAGTTCTTC. Translated, it gives CASTQTSGRINEQFF.

This clonotype appeared many times. The chain is built from TRBV11-2 and TRBJ2-5, with D perhaps matching TRBD1 or TRBD2 (5 bases each). The CDR3 runs 13 residues. V lost 5 bases and J 7 bases, leaving 14 bases between the germline ends. Germline V gives CDR1 SGHAT, CDR2 FQNNGV. CDR3 residues: CASSHGLGGTQYF. The CDR3 coding sequence is TGTGCCAGCAGCCACGGACTTGGGGGGACCCAGTACTTC.

This rearrangement joins TRBV3-1 to TRBJ2-1; TRBD1 matches at 10 bases. CDR1 and CDR2 (germline): LGHDT, YNNKEL (reference sequence). The J segment lost 5 bases and the V segment lost 3 bases, leaving 4 bases of the junction unmatched. The CDR3 covers 15 residues. The CDR3 loop is CASSHRDRGNNEQFF. CDR3 nucleotide sequence: TGTGCCAGCAGCCACCGGGACAGGGGCAACAATGAGCAGTTCTTC.